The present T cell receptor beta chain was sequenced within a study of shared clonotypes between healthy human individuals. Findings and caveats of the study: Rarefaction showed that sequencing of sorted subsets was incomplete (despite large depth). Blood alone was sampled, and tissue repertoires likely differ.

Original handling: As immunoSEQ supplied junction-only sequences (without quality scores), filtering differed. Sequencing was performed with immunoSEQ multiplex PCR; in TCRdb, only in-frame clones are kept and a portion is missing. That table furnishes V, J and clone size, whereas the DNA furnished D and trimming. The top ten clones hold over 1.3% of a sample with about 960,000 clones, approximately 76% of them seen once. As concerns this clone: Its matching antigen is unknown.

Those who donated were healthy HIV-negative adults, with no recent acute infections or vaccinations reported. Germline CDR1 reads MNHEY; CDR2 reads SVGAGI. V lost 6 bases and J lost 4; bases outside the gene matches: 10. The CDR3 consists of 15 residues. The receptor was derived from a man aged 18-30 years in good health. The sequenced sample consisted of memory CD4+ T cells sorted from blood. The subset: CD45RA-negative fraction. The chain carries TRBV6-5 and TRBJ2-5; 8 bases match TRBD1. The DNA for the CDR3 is TGTGCCAGCAGACAACAGGGGGTATTGGGAGAGACCCAGTACTTC. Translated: CASRQQGVLGETQYF.